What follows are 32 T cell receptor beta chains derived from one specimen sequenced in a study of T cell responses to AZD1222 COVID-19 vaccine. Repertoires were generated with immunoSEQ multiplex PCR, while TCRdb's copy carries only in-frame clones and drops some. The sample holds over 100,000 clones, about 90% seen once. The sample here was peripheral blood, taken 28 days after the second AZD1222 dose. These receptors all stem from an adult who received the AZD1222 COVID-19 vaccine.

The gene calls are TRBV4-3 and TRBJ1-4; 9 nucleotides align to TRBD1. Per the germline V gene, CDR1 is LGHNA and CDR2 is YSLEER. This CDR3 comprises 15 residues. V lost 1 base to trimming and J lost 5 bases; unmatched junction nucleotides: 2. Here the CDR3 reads CASSQAGTGNEKLFF. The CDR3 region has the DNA TGCGCCAGCAGCCAAGCAGGGACAGGGAATGAAAAACTGTTTTTT.

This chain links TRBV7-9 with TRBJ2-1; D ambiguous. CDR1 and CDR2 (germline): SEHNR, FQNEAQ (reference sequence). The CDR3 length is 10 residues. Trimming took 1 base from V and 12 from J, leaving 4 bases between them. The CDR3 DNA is TGTGCCAGCAGCTTAGGGGGGCAGTTCTTC. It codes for CASSLGGQFF.

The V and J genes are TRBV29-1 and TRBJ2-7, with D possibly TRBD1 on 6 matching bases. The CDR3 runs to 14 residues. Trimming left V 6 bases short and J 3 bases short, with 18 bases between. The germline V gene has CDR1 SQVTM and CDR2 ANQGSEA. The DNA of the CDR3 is TGCAGCGTCGGGCACAGGGAGTCCAGCTACGAGCAGTACTTC. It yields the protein CSVGHRESSYEQYF.

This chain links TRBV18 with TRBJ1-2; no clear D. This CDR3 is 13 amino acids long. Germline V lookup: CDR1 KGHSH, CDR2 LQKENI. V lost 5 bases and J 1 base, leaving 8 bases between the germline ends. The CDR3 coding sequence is TGTGCCAGCTCAGCCGGGAGTAACTATGGCTACACCTTC. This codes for CASSAGSNYGYTF.

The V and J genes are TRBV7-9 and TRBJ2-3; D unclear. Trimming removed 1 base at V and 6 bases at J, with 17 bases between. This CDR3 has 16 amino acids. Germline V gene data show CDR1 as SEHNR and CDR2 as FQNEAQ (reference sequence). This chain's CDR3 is CASSLGSLQHTDTQYF. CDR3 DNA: TGTGCCAGCAGCTTAGGTAGTCTGCAGCACACGGATACGCAGTATTTT.

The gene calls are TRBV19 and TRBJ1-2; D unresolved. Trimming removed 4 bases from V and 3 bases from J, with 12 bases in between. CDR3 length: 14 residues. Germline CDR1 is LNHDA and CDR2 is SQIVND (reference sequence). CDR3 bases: TGTGCCAGTAGTACTCCCGACGCCTACTATGGCTACACCTTC. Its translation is CASSTPDAYYGYTF.

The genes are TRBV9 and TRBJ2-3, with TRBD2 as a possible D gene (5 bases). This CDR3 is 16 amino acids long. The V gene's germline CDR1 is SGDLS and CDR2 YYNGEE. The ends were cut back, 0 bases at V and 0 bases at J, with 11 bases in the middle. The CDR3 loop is CASSVVRGSSTDTQYF. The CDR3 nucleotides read TGTGCCAGCAGCGTAGTCCGGGGATCTAGCACAGATACGCAGTATTTT.

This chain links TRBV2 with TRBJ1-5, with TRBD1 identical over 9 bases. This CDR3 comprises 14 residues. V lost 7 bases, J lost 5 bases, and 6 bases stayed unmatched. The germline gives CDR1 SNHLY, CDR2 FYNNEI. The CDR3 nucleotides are TGTGCCAGCACCAGGACAGGGGCGGATCAGCCCCAGCATTTT. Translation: CASTRTGADQPQHF.

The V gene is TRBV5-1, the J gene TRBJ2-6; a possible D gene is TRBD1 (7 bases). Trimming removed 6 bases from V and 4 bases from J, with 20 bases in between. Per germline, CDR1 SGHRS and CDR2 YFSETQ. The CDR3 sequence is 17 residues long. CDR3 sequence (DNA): TGCGCCAGCATCAGCAATTCAGGGGGGACCGGGGCCAACGTCCTGACTTTC. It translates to CASISNSGGTGANVLTF. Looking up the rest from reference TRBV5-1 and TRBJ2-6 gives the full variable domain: KAGVTQTPRYLIKTRGQQVTLSCSPISGHRSVSWYQQTPGQGLQFLFEYFSETQRNKGNFPGRFSGRQFSNSRSEMNVSTLELGDSALYLCASISNSGGTGANVLTFGAGSRLTVL.

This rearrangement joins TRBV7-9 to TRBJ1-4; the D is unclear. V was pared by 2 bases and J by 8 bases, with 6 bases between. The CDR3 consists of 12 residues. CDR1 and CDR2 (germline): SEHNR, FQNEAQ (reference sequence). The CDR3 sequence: CASSLNDEKLFF. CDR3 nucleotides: TGTGCCAGCAGCTTAAATGACGAAAAACTGTTTTTT.

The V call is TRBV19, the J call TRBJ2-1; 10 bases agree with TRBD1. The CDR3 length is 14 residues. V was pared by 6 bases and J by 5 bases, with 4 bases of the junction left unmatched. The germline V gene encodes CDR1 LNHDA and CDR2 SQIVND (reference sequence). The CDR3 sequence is CASRPGQGNNEQFF. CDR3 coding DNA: TGTGCCAGTAGACCGGGACAGGGGAACAATGAGCAGTTCTTC.

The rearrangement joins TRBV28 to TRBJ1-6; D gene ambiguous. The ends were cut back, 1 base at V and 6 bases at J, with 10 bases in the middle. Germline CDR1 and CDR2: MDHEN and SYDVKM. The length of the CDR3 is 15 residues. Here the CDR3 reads CASSLFFPLNSPLHF. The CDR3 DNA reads TGTGCCAGCAGTTTATTTTTCCCTCTTAATTCACCCCTCCACTTT.

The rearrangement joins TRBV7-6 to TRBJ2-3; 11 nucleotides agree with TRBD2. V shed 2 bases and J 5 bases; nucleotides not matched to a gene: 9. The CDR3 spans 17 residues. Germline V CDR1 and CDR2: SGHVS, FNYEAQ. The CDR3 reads CASSLNLSGGVRDTQYF. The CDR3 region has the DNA TGTGCCAGCAGCTTAAACCTTAGCGGGGGGGTCCGAGATACGCAGTATTTT.

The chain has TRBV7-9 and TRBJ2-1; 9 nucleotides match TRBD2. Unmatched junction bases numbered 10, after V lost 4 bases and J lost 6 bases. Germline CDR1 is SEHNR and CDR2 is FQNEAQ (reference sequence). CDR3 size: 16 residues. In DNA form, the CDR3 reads TGTGCCAGCAGCTCCCCGTTGAGTAGCGGGAGCAATGAGCAGTTCTTC. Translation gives CASSSPLSSGSNEQFF.

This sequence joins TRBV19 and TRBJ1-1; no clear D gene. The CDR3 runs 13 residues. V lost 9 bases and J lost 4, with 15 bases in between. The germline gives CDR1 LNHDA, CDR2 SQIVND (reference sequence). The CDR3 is CASLWVGTTEAFF. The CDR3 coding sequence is TGTGCCAGCCTGTGGGTCGGCACCACTGAAGCTTTCTTT.

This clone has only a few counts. The DNA of the CDR3 is TGTGCCAGCAGTGAATTAGGTTTGAACACTGAAGCTTTCTTT. Amino acids: CASSELGLNTEAFF. V is TRBV2 and J is TRBJ1-1, with D hard to call. Germline V gene data show CDR1 as SNHLY and CDR2 as FYNNEI. This CDR3 region has 14 residues. Trimming stripped 2 bases from V and 0 bases from J, with 7 bases between.

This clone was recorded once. The CDR3 sequence: CASSMTGALQETQYF. The CDR3 coding sequence is TGCGCCAGCAGCATGACAGGGGCCCTTCAAGAGACCCAGTACTTC. The V and J genes are TRBV5-1 and TRBJ2-5, with 8 bases fitting TRBD1. CDR1 and CDR2 from the germline V gene are SGHRS and YFSETQ. With 4 bases clipped from V and 2 bases from J, the junction kept 7 bases outside the gene matches. The CDR3 consists of 15 residues.

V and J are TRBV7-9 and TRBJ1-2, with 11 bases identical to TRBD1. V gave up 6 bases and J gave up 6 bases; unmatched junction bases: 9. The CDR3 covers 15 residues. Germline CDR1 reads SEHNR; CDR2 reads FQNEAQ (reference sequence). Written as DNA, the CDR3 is TGTGCCAGCAGTCCCGGGACAGGGGGGTCGGATGGCTACACCTTC. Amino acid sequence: CASSPGTGGSDGYTF. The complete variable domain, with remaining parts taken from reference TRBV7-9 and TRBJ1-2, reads DTGVSQNPRHKITKRGQNVTFRCDPISEHNRLYWYRQTLGQGPEFLTYFQNEAQLEKSRLLSDRFSAERPKGSFSTLEIQRTEQGDSAMYLCASSPGTGGSDGYTFGSGTRLTVV.

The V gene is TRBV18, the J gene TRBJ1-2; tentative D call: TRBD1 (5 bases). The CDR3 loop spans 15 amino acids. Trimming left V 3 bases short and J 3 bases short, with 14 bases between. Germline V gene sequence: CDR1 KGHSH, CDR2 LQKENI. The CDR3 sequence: CASSPSVGGDYGYTF. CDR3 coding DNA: TGTGCCAGCTCACCTTCCGTCGGGGGGGACTATGGCTACACCTTC.

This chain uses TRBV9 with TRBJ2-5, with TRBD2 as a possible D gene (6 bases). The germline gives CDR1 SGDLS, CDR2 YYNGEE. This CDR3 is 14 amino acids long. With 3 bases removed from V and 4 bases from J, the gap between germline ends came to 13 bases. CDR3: CASSASGTGETQYF. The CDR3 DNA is TGTGCCAGCAGCGCCTCCGGGACTGGAGAGACCCAGTACTTC.

The CDR3, as DNA: TGTGCCAGCAGCGTAGGGGGGACATTCAAAGAGACCCAGTACTTC. Amino acid sequence: CASSVGGTFKETQYF. V usage is TRBV9 and J usage is TRBJ2-5, with a possible D match to TRBD1 (6 bases). The CDR3 is 15 amino acids. V was clipped by 0 bases and J by 3 bases, with 12 bases between them. CDR1 is SGDLS and CDR2 is YYNGEE in the germline V gene.

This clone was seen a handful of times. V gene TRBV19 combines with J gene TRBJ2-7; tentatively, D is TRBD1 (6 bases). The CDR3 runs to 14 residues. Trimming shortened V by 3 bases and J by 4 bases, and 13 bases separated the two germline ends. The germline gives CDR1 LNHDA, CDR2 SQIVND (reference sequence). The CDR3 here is CASSMAGARYEQYF. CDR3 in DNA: TGTGCCAGTAGTATGGCAGGGGCGAGGTACGAGCAGTACTTC. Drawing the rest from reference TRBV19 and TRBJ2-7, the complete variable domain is DGGITQSPKYLFRKEGQNVTLSCEQNLNHDAMYWYRQDPGQGLRLIYYSQIVNDFQKGDIAEGYSVSREKKESFPLTVTSAQKNPTAFYLCASSMAGARYEQYFGPGTRLTVT.

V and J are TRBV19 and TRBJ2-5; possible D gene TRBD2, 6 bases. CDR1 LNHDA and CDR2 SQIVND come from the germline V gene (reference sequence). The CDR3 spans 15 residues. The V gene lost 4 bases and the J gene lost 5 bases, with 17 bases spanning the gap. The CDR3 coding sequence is TGTGCCAGTAGTAGGTCATGGGGGGAAGAGGAGACCCAGTACTTC. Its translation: CASSRSWGEEETQYF.

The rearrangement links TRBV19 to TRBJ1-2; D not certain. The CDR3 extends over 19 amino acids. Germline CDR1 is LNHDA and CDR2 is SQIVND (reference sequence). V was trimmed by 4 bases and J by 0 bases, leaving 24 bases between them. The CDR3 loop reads CASSTKSGKGGLSNYGYTF. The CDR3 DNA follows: TGTGCCAGTAGTACGAAGAGCGGGAAGGGAGGTTTGTCTAACTATGGCTACACCTTC.

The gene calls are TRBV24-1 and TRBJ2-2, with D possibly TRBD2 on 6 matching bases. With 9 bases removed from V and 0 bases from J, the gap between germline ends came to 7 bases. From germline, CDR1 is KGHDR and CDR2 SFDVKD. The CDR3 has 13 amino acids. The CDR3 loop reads CATGTPNTGELFF. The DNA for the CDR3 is TGTGCCACCGGGACTCCGAACACCGGGGAGCTGTTTTTT.

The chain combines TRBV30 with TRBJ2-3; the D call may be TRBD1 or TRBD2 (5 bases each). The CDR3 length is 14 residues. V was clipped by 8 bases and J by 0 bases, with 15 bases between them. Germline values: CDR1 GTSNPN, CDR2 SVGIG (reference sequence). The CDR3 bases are TGTGCCGGATATGGGGGTTTTAGCACAGATACGCAGTATTTT. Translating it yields CAGYGGFSTDTQYF.

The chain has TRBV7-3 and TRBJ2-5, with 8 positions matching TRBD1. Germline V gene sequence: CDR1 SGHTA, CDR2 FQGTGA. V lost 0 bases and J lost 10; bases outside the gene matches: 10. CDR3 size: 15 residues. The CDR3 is CASSLTAPGQGDQYF. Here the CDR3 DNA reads TGTGCCAGCAGCTTAACGGCCCCCGGACAGGGTGACCAGTACTTC.

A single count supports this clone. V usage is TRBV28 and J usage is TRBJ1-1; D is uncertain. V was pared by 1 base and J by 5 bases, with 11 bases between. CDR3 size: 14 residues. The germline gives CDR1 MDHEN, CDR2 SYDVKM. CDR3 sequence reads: CASSLSSTVTEAFF. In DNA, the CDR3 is TGTGCCAGCAGTTTATCGTCCACGGTAACTGAAGCTTTCTTT.

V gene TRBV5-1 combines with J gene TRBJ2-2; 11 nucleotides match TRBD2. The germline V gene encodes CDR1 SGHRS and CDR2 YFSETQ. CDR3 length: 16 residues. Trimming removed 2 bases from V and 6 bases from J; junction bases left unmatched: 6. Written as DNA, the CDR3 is TGCGCCAGCAGCTTCACTAGCGGGAGTTCTGCCGGGGAGCTGTTTTTT. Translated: CASSFTSGSSAGELFF. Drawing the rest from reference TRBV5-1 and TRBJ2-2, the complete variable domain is KAGVTQTPRYLIKTRGQQVTLSCSPISGHRSVSWYQQTPGQGLQFLFEYFSETQRNKGNFPGRFSGRQFSNSRSEMNVSTLELGDSALYLCASSFTSGSSAGELFFGEGSRLTVL.

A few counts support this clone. The CDR3 loop reads CASSQGGTGSTEAFF. CDR3 DNA sequence: TGCGCCAGCAGCCAAGGAGGGACAGGTAGCACTGAAGCTTTCTTT. The gene calls are TRBV4-1 and TRBJ1-1, with TRBD1 identical over 8 bases. Losses at the gene ends were 1 base for V and 4 bases for J; bases not matched to a gene: 5. Germline CDR1 is MGHRA and CDR2 is YSYEKL. CDR3 length equals 15 residues.

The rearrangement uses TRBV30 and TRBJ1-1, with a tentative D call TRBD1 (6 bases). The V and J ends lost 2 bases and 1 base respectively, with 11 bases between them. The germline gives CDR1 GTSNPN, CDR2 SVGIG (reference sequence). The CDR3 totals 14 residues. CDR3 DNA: TGTGCCTGGAGTCCCAGGGGAGGGAACACTGAAGCTTTCTTT. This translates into CAWSPRGGNTEAFF. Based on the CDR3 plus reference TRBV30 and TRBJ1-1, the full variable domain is SQTIHQWPATLVQPVGSPLSLECTVEGTSNPNLYWYRQAAGRGLQLLFYSVGIGQISSEVPQNLSASRPQDRQFILSSKKLLLSDSGFYLCAWSPRGGNTEAFFGQGTRLTVV.

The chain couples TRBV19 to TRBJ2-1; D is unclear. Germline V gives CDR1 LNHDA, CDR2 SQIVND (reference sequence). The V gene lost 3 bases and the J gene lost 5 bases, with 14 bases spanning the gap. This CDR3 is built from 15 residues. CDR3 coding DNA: TGTGCCAGTAGTATCTCGGTTAGTGGCCACAATGAGCAGTTCTTC. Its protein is CASSISVSGHNEQFF.